Each of the 32 T cell receptor beta chains below was sequenced from the same sample in a study of metastatic and nonmetastatic thyroid tumors. TCRdb reassembled clones from the PCR reads with MiXCR. The table records approximately 16,000 clones, roughly an eighth of them present only once. Patients underwent thyroid surgery, and none had received any treatment before it. Sequenced material: tumor tissue. These receptors were taken from a female donor with papillary thyroid cancer or a benign thyroid nodule (not recorded which). Some clones in this sample may be carry-over from other donors' samples.

This clone has at least ten counts. The chain has TRBV5-1 and TRBJ2-7; perhaps D is TRBD1 or TRBD2 (5 bases each). The CDR3 has 15 amino acids. V was clipped by 2 bases and J by 7 bases, with 19 bases between them. Germline lookup yields CDR1 SGHRS and CDR2 YFSETQ. Written as DNA, the CDR3 is TGCGCCAGCAGCTTAGGGGACGGCGGAGGAGGAGAGCAGTACTTC. Residues: CASSLGDGGGGEQYF. Full variable domain (outside the CDR3, taken from reference TRBV5-1 and TRBJ2-7): KAGVTQTPRYLIKTRGQQVTLSCSPISGHRSVSWYQQTPGQGLQFLFEYFSETQRNKGNFPGRFSGRQFSNSRSEMNVSTLELGDSALYLCASSLGDGGGGEQYFGPGTRLTVT.

At least ten counts were recorded for this clone. Within the sample, other DNA sequences also encode this same CDR3. This chain links TRBV20-1 with TRBJ1-5; possibly TRBD1 for D (6 bases). Trimming removed 3 bases from V and 4 bases from J, with 16 bases in between. The CDR3 contains 15 residues. Germline V gives CDR1 DFQATT, CDR2 SNEGSKA (reference sequence). For the CDR3, the DNA is TGCAGTGCTAGGGGTGGAGGGGGTTTAAATCAGCCCCAGCATTTT. Its translation is CSARGGGGLNQPQHF.

This clone was seen at least ten times. The CDR3 protein is CASSSGTSGKQYF. CDR3 coding DNA: TGTGCCAGCAGCTCCGGGACTAGCGGGAAACAGTACTTC. This rearrangement joins TRBV7-3 to TRBJ2-7; 13 nucleotides line up with TRBD2. CDR3 length: 13 residues. Germline V gene sequence: CDR1 SGHTA, CDR2 FQGTGA. V gave up 4 bases and J gave up 10 bases; unmatched junction bases: 4.

This clone has a count of ten or more. This chain joins TRBV9 and TRBJ2-3; 8 bases line up with TRBD2. Germline V gives CDR1 SGDLS, CDR2 YYNGEE. Trimming cost V 2 bases and J 3 bases; bases outside gene matches: 8. The CDR3 spans 16 residues. This CDR3 is CASSVRGGEGTDTQYF. CDR3 nucleotide sequence: TGTGCCAGCAGCGTCCGGGGGGGCGAAGGGACAGATACGCAGTATTTT.

This clone is judged medium-sized. The V call is TRBV6-1, the J call TRBJ1-1; 7 bases align to TRBD1. The CDR3 length is 15 residues. Trimming at V came to 5 bases and at J to 0 bases, leaving 6 bases not matched to a gene. CDR1 and CDR2 from the germline V gene are MNHNS and SASEGT. This CDR3 is CASSYAGGMNTEAFF. CDR3 DNA: TGTGCCAGCAGTTATGCAGGGGGGATGAACACTGAAGCTTTCTTT.

This clone came up many times. This chain connects TRBV28 to TRBJ2-1; 10 bases line up with TRBD2. This CDR3 is 16 amino acids long. V shed 6 bases, J shed 8 bases, and the junction held 13 bases outside the gene matches. The germline gives CDR1 MDHEN, CDR2 SYDVKM. CDR3 in amino acids: CASSGSSGRWGDEQFF. The CDR3 DNA follows: TGTGCCAGCAGCGGATCTAGCGGGAGATGGGGCGATGAGCAGTTCTTC.

This clone has only one observation. The V gene is TRBV5-1, the J gene TRBJ2-3; unclear D gene. CDR3 size: 13 residues. The germline V gene has CDR1 SGHRS and CDR2 YFSETQ. V lost 2 bases, J lost 6 bases, and 10 bases lay in between. CDR3 sequence (DNA): TGCGCCAGCAGCTTAGCCGGCTTGGATACGCAGTATTTT. Translating gives CASSLAGLDTQYF.

The J gene is TRBJ2-1, the V gene TRBV6-1; TRBD2 agrees at 8 bases. CDR1 is MNHNS and CDR2 is SASEGT in the germline V gene. With V trimmed by 6 bases and J by 9 bases, 7 bases remained unmatched. The CDR3 runs to 13 residues. This CDR3 is CASRPGLEVEQFF. The CDR3 region has the DNA TGTGCCAGCAGGCCGGGACTAGAGGTTGAGCAGTTCTTC.

Regarding this clone: Possible read error: a much larger clone is one base away. V and J are TRBV18 and TRBJ2-3; the D gene is possibly TRBD1 (5 bases). The CDR3 consists of 14 residues. Trimming pared 3 bases from V and 2 bases from J, leaving 9 bases between. Germline lookup yields CDR1 KGHSH and CDR2 LQKENI. The CDR3 coding sequence is TGTGCCAGCTCACCGGACACCTACACAGATACGCAGTATTTT. It is translated as CASSPDTYTDTQYF.

This clone was detected ten times or more. The rearrangement joins TRBV18 to TRBJ2-7; no firm D call. Trimming shortened V by 3 bases and J by 6 bases, and 6 bases separated the two germline ends. CDR1 and CDR2 from the germline V gene are KGHSH and LQKENI. This CDR3 contains 11 residues. The CDR3 coding sequence is TGTGCCAGCTCACCGGCTACCGAGCAGTACTTC. Amino acids: CASSPATEQYF.

This clone was counted ten times or more. CDR3 nucleotides: TGTGCCAGCAGCTTTGACAGGGGGCACTACACTGAAGCTTTCTTT. It is translated as CASSFDRGHYTEAFF. The J gene is TRBJ1-1, the V gene TRBV7-2, with 10 bases lining up with TRBD1. Germline V CDR1 and CDR2: SGHTA, FQGNSA. The CDR3 spans 15 residues. V gave up 3 bases and J gave up 3 bases; unmatched junction bases: 4.

This clone was seen ten or more times. The rearrangement links TRBV7-9 to TRBJ2-3, with a tentative D call TRBD1 (6 bases). V dropped 2 bases and J dropped 3 bases, with 18 bases sitting between them. The CDR3 consists of 17 residues. CDR1 and CDR2 from the germline V gene are SEHNR and FQNEAQ (reference sequence). The CDR3 spells CASSLFFGSRGTDTQYF. The CDR3 DNA follows: TGTGCCAGCAGCTTATTCTTTGGGAGCAGGGGAACAGATACGCAGTATTTT.

V gene TRBV18 combines with J gene TRBJ1-5; D is unresolved. V was shortened by 2 bases and J by 6 bases, with 11 bases between the two germline ends. CDR1 and CDR2 from the germline V gene are KGHSH and LQKENI. The CDR3 totals 14 residues. CDR3 sequence reads: CASSPGVCGQPQHF. CDR3 nucleotide sequence: TGTGCCAGCTCACCAGGGGTCTGTGGTCAGCCCCAGCATTTT.

This clone has at least ten counts. V gene TRBV20-1 combines with J gene TRBJ1-2; D gene uncertain. The germline CDR1 and CDR2 sequences are DFQATT and SNEGSKA (reference sequence). The CDR3 is made up of 13 amino acids. V lost 0 bases and J 4 bases, leaving 9 bases between the germline ends. The CDR3 loop is CSARDPRSYGYTF. The CDR3 DNA is TGCAGTGCTAGAGATCCCCGATCCTATGGCTACACCTTC.

This clone occurred many times. V and J are TRBV7-2 and TRBJ2-3; D remains unclear. V was clipped by 2 bases and J by 0 bases, with 6 bases between them. CDR1 SGHTA and CDR2 FQGNSA come from the germline V gene. This CDR3 is built from 14 residues. The CDR3 sequence is CASSLITSTDTQYF. CDR3 coding DNA: TGTGCCAGCAGCTTAATTACTAGCACAGATACGCAGTATTTT.

This clone came up many times. The chain combines TRBV20-1 with TRBJ2-2; D remains ambiguous. This CDR3 comprises 14 residues. Between the trimmed V and J ends, which lost 0 bases and 1 base, there was a span of 6 bases. The germline V gene has CDR1 DFQATT and CDR2 SNEGSKA (reference sequence). The CDR3 loop reads CSARDPKNTGELFF. CDR3 in DNA: TGCAGTGCTAGAGACCCAAAGAACACCGGGGAGCTGTTTTTT.

The CDR3 coding sequence is TGTGCCAGCAGCCCAGGACAGGGAGAGCAGTACTTC. It codes for CASSPGQGEQYF. The chain links TRBV7-2 to TRBJ2-7, with 8 bases fitting TRBD1. Trimming at V came to 5 bases and at J to 7 bases, leaving 4 bases not matched to a gene. The CDR3 spans 12 residues. The V gene's germline CDR1 is SGHTA and CDR2 FQGNSA.

The V call is TRBV7-7, the J call TRBJ1-3; D gene ambiguous. With 5 bases removed from V and 0 bases from J, the gap between germline ends came to 5 bases. The CDR3 is made up of 13 amino acids. Germline V gene lookup returns CDR1 SSHAT and CDR2 FNYEAQ (reference sequence). The CDR3 coding sequence is TGTGCCAGCAGCAGCAGCTCTGGAAACACCATATATTTT. Its protein product is CASSSSSGNTIYF.

In this sample, this clone turned up many times. The V gene is TRBV3-1, the J gene TRBJ1-2, with D unclear. This CDR3 is built from 13 residues. CDR1 LGHDT and CDR2 YNNKEL come from the germline V gene (reference sequence). With 0 bases removed from V and 7 bases from J, the gap between germline ends came to 9 bases. DNA for the CDR3: TGTGCCAGCAGCCAAGATCAGACATCTGGCTACACCTTC. This translates into CASSQDQTSGYTF.

This clone was observed at least ten times. As DNA, the CDR3 is TGCGCCAGCAGCCAAGGCGACCGGACAGGGTATAATTCACCCCTCCACTTT. Translated: CASSQGDRTGYNSPLHF. The chain has TRBV4-3 and TRBJ1-6; TRBD1 matches at 8 bases. CDR1 and CDR2 from the germline V gene are LGHNA and YSLEER. With V trimmed by 1 base and J by 4 bases, 6 bases remained unmatched. The CDR3 runs 17 residues.

This clone was counted at least ten times. This rearrangement joins TRBV5-1 to TRBJ2-7; 12 bases map to TRBD2. The CDR3 has 15 amino acids. V lost 5 bases to trimming and J lost 1 base; unmatched junction nucleotides: 4. Germline V lookup: CDR1 SGHRS, CDR2 YFSETQ. The CDR3 loop reads CASRQLAGGSYEQYF. The CDR3 nucleotides are TGCGCCAGCAGGCAGCTAGCGGGAGGGTCCTACGAGCAGTACTTC. The complete variable domain, with remaining parts taken from reference TRBV5-1 and TRBJ2-7, reads KAGVTQTPRYLIKTRGQQVTLSCSPISGHRSVSWYQQTPGQGLQFLFEYFSETQRNKGNFPGRFSGRQFSNSRSEMNVSTLELGDSALYLCASRQLAGGSYEQYFGPGTRLTVT.

This clone was seen more than once but under ten times. The chain links TRBV2 to TRBJ2-2; 11 bases map to TRBD2. CDR1 is SNHLY, CDR2 FYNNEI, per germline. V lost 7 bases, J lost 4 bases, and 2 bases stayed unmatched. The CDR3 extends over 14 amino acids. The CDR3 coding sequence is TGTGCCAGCACTAGCGGGAGGATCACCGGGGAGCTGTTTTTT. It translates to CASTSGRITGELFF.

This clone was seen repeatedly, ten times or more. The rearrangement links TRBV24-1 to TRBJ1-4, with D hard to call. Between the trimmed V and J ends, which lost 4 bases and 9 bases, there was a span of 11 bases. The CDR3 contains 13 residues. Germline V gives CDR1 KGHDR, CDR2 SFDVKD. The CDR3 DNA reads TGTGCCACCAGTGACCCGGGATTGAAAAAACTGTTTTTT. This sequence encodes CATSDPGLKKLFF.

This clone appeared many times. This sequence joins TRBV2 and TRBJ2-3; 7 bases are a match to TRBD2. The germline V gene has CDR1 SNHLY and CDR2 FYNNEI. The CDR3 has 13 residues. The trim removed 8 bases at V and 9 bases at J, leaving 11 bases unmatched. DNA of the CDR3: TGTGCCAGCGGAGGGACTACAGCCATGACGCAGTATTTT. Translation gives CASGGTTAMTQYF. Full variable domain (remainder filled in from reference TRBV2 and TRBJ2-3): EPEVTQTPSHQVTQMGQEVILRCVPISNHLYFYWYRQILGQKVEFLVSFYNNEISEKSEIFDDQFSVERPDGSNFTLKIRSTKLEDSAMYFCASGGTTAMTQYFGPGTRLTVL.

This clone was recorded many times. The chain is built from TRBV5-1 and TRBJ2-5, with 8 bases lining up with TRBD1. The CDR3 consists of 14 residues. Germline CDR1 SGHRS, CDR2 YFSETQ. V trimming: 4 bases; J trimming: 3 bases; junction bases outside the gene matches: 5. This CDR3 is CASSGDRGEETQYF. The CDR3 nucleotides read TGCGCCAGCAGCGGTGACAGGGGTGAAGAGACCCAGTACTTC.

This clone has at least ten counts. The rearrangement joins TRBV5-1 to TRBJ1-1; D is unresolved. Per the germline V gene, CDR1 is SGHRS and CDR2 is YFSETQ. V was cut by 4 bases and J by 1 base, with 14 bases left in between. CDR3 size: 15 residues. CDR3 nucleotide sequence: TGCGCCAGCAGCAATTCTATTTCAGGGAACACTGAAGCTTTCTTT. Translation gives CASSNSISGNTEAFF.

This clone has ten or more counts. The V call is TRBV11-2, the J call TRBJ1-1; 9 positions agree with TRBD1. Germline CDR1 is SGHAT and CDR2 is FQNNGV. The CDR3 consists of 16 residues. After removal of 1 base from V and 6 bases from J, the junction contained 9 bases not matched to a gene. The CDR3 reads CASSLVGTGTTPEAFF. The CDR3 DNA reads as TGTGCCAGCAGCTTAGTAGGGACAGGGACCACCCCTGAAGCTTTCTTT.

Within the sample, this clone is medium-sized. The chain carries TRBV7-2 and TRBJ2-3, with a weak D call TRBD2 (7 bases). Germline assignment: CDR1 SGHTA and CDR2 FQGNSA. The CDR3 is made up of 16 amino acids. The V end was cut by 1 base, the J end by 2 bases, with 13 bases between. CDR3 coding DNA: TGTGCCAGCAGCTTAGGGCGGGGGCGTTACACAGATACGCAGTATTTT. It yields the protein CASSLGRGRYTDTQYF.

This clone was found many times. V and J are TRBV6-7 and TRBJ2-7; 7 bases line up with TRBD2. TRBV6-7 is placed among ORFs of uncertain function. The V and J ends lost 9 bases and 3 bases, in that order; junction bases with no gene match: 8. This CDR3 has 13 residues. The CDR3 DNA sequence: TGTGCCAGGGGAGGGGACGACCACTACGAGCAGTACTTC. This gives the protein CARGGDDHYEQYF.

This clone was observed many times. CDR3 loop: CASSSQQGARYEQYF. As DNA, the CDR3 is TGCGCCAGCAGCTCCCAACAGGGGGCGCGGTACGAGCAGTACTTC. The chain joins TRBV5-1 to TRBJ2-7; 9 bases are shared with TRBD1. Germline V lookup: CDR1 SGHRS, CDR2 YFSETQ. The CDR3 length is 15 residues. The trim removed 3 bases at V and 4 bases at J, leaving 8 bases unmatched.

This clone was seen many times. The chain recombines TRBV10-3 with TRBJ2-7, with TRBD2 matching 9 bases. CDR3 length equals 19 residues. The germline CDR1 and CDR2 sequences are ENHRY and SYGVKD. V lost 7 bases, J lost 0 bases, and 19 bases stayed unmatched. Here the CDR3 reads CAIKKTGLGLAGYSYEQYF. The CDR3 DNA sequence: TGTGCCATCAAGAAGACAGGGCTCGGGCTAGCGGGATACTCCTACGAGCAGTACTTC.

This clone is termed medium-sized. J is TRBJ1-5 and V is TRBV4-2; perhaps TRBD1 as D (5 bases). V shed 0 bases and J shed 1 base, with 10 bases lying between them. The CDR3 length is 16 residues. CDR1 LGHNA and CDR2 YNFKEQ come from the germline V gene. CDR3 loop: CASSQDAGRSNQPQHF. The DNA for the CDR3 is TGTGCCAGCAGCCAAGATGCAGGGCGGAGCAATCAGCCCCAGCATTTT.